What follows are 10 T cell receptor beta chains derived from one specimen sequenced in a study of cytomegalovirus exposure and HLA in healthy donors. The PCR was carried out with 60 Vbeta primers and 13 Jbeta primers. Repertoires were generated with immunoSEQ multiplex PCR, while TCRdb's copy carries only in-frame clones and drops some. The repertoire table contains about 190,000 clones. The material sequenced was PBMCs. The receptor set was obtained from a man aged 30 to 45 in good health and CMV-seronegative.

The rearrangement joins TRBV5-4 to TRBJ2-1; 9 positions match TRBD1. Germline assignment: CDR1 SGHNT and CDR2 YYREEE (reference sequence). Trimming cost V 7 bases and J 9 bases; bases outside gene matches: 14. This CDR3 is built from 15 residues. The CDR3 reads CASFPGQGIGSEQFF. DNA for the CDR3: TGTGCCAGCTTCCCGGGACAGGGTATTGGCAGTGAGCAGTTCTTC.

The V gene is TRBV28, the J gene TRBJ1-3; possible D gene TRBD1, 5 bases. Trimming cost V 6 bases and J 0 bases, with 15 bases left between them. Germline lookup yields CDR1 MDHEN and CDR2 SYDVKM. This CDR3 comprises 16 residues. CDR3 nucleotide sequence: TGTGCCAGCAGCCCCGCGGGGCGGGGCTCTGGAAACACCATATATTTT. The encoded protein is CASSPAGRGSGNTIYF.

As for this clone: The sample carries other DNA sequences with the same CDR3. This CDR3 is CAWRAGPANEQFF. The CDR3 DNA reads TGTGCCTGGCGAGCGGGCCCTGCCAATGAGCAGTTCTTC. The genes are TRBV30 and TRBJ2-1; possibly TRBD2 for D (6 bases). The CDR3 is 13 amino acids. Germline values: CDR1 GTSNPN, CDR2 SVGIG (reference sequence). V shed 5 bases and J shed 6 bases, with 14 bases lying between them.

The chain combines TRBV19 with TRBJ2-7, with TRBD2 matching over 11 bases. Germline lookup yields CDR1 LNHDA and CDR2 SQIVND (reference sequence). The CDR3 has 15 residues. V shed 5 bases and J 2 bases; nucleotides not matched to a gene: 5. Here the CDR3 DNA reads TGTGCCAGTAGTCCGGGGACTAGCGGAGCCTACGAGCAGTACTTC. Residues: CASSPGTSGAYEQYF.

The chain has TRBV25-1 and TRBJ2-7; possibly TRBD2 for D (5 bases). The V gene lost 3 bases and the J gene lost 6 bases, with 21 bases spanning the gap. From germline, CDR1 is MGHDK and CDR2 SYGVNS. CDR3 size: 16 residues. The CDR3 protein is CASSDPDRAARSEQYF. As DNA, the CDR3 is TGTGCCAGCAGTGACCCTGACCGAGCGGCGAGGAGCGAGCAGTACTTC.

The chain links TRBV19 to TRBJ1-6, with D perhaps TRBD1 (5 bases). Trimming shortened V by 1 base and J by 7 bases, and 11 bases separated the two germline ends. Germline V gives CDR1 LNHDA, CDR2 SQIVND (reference sequence). CDR3 size: 15 residues. The CDR3 region has the DNA TGTGCCAGTAGTATAGTAGGGACTAACAATTCACCCCTCCACTTT. It yields the protein CASSIVGTNNSPLHF.

The V gene is TRBV2, the J gene TRBJ1-2; unclear D gene. V dropped 6 bases and J dropped 7 bases, with 15 bases sitting between them. Germline CDR1 SNHLY, CDR2 FYNNEI. The CDR3 totals 13 residues. The CDR3 region is CASRGDNYGGYTF. CDR3 DNA sequence: TGTGCCAGCAGGGGAGACAATTACGGTGGCTACACCTTC.

This chain connects TRBV25-1 to TRBJ2-7; TRBD2 agrees at 8 bases. Germline assignment: CDR1 MGHDK and CDR2 SYGVNS. There are 15 residues in the CDR3. V dropped 3 bases and J dropped 3; count of bases not matched to a gene: 7. The CDR3 bases are TGTGCCAGCAGTGATACAACAGCGGGGGACTACGAGCAGTACTTC. It is translated as CASSDTTAGDYEQYF.

This chain links TRBV4-3 with TRBJ2-7; TRBD1 agrees at 10 bases. Trimming at V came to 1 base and at J to 2 bases, leaving 5 bases not matched to a gene. The CDR3 runs 16 residues. In germline, CDR1 is LGHNA, CDR2 YSLEER. The CDR3 loop reads CASSQGAGQGTYEQYF. In DNA, the CDR3 is TGCGCCAGCAGCCAAGGGGCGGGACAGGGGACCTACGAGCAGTACTTC.

This chain uses TRBV2 with TRBJ2-5; tentative D call: TRBD1 (5 bases). The V and J ends lost 4 bases and 5 bases respectively, with 8 bases between them. Germline CDR1 reads SNHLY; CDR2 reads FYNNEI. The CDR3 totals 12 residues. CDR3 residues: CASSGQSETQYF. Here the CDR3 DNA reads TGTGCCAGCAGTGGACAGAGCGAGACCCAGTACTTC.